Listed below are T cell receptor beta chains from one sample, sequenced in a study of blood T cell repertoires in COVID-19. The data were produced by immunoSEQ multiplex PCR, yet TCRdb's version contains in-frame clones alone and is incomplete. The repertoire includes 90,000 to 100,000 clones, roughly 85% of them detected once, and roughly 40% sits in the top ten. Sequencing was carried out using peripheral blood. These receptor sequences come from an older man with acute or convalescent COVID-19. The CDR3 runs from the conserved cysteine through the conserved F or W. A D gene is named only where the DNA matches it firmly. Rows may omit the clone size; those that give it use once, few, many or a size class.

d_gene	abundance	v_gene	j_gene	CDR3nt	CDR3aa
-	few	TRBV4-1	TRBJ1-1	TGCGCCAGCAGCCAATTCGGACAGAAAACTAACACTGAAGCTTTCTTT	CASSQFGQKTNTEAFF
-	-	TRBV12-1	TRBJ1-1	TGTGCCAGCAGCTCGGGACACCCAAACACTGAAGCTTTCTTT	CASSSGHPNTEAFF
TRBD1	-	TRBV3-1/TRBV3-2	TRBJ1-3	TGTGCCAGCAGCCAAGAGGCCGGGACAGGGAGAAACACCATATATTTT	CASSQEAGTGRNTIYF
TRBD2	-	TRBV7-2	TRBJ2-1	TGTGCCCGCGGGTCCAGCGGGAACTTTGTTGATGAGCAGTTCTTC	CARGSSGNFVDEQFF
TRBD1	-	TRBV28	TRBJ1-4	TGTGCCAGCAGAGTATGGTCCCAGGGGGACGAAAAACTGTTTTTT	CASRVWSQGDEKLFF
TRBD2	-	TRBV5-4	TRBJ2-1	TGTGCCAGCAGCTTGGGCGGGAGAACAATAAATGAGCAGTTCTTC	CASSLGGRTINEQFF
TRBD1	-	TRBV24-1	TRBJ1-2	TGTGCCACCAGTGGAGGGACAGGGGGTGCCTATGGCTACACCTTC	CATSGGTGGAYGYTF
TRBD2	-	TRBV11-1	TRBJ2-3	TGTGCCAGCAGCACCGGGACTAGCGGGAATACAGATACGCAGTATTTT	CASSTGTSGNTDTQYF
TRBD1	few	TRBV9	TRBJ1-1	TGTGCCAGCAGCGTCGGACAGGGGAGATACACTGAAGCTTTCTTT	CASSVGQGRYTEAFF
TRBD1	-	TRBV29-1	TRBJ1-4	TGCAGCGTTGGAAAGACAGTTGGGACAGCTAATGAAAAACTGTTTTTT	CSVGKTVGTANEKLFF
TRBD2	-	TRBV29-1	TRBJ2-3	TGCAGCGAAAGGACTAGCGGGAGTGTCTCAGATACGCAGTATTTT	CSERTSGSVSDTQYF
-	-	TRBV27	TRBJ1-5	TGTGCCAGCAGTCAGGGATATAGCAATCAGCCCCAGCATTTT	CASSQGYSNQPQHF
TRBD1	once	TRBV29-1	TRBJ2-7	TGCAGCGTTCTCCCGGGACAGGCGCCCTACGAGCAGTACTTC	CSVLPGQAPYEQYF
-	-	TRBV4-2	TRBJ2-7	TGTGCCAGCAGCCAAGAGCAAGGGGCCTCTTACGAGCAGTACTTC	CASSQEQGASYEQYF
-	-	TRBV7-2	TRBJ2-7	TGTGCCAGCAGCTTCCCCGGGACTGTGGGGATCGAGCAGTACTTC	CASSFPGTVGIEQYF
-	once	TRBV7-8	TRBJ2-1	TGTGCCAGCAGCTTAGTGACAGTGGGAAACAATGAGCAGTTCTTC	CASSLVTVGNNEQFF
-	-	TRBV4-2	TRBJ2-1	TGTGCCAGCAGCCAAGTACTGTCCGGGGGAGATTGGAATGAGCAGTTCTTC	CASSQVLSGGDWNEQFF
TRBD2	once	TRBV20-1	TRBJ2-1	TGCAGTGCTTTTTATAGCGGGAGGCAGTTCTTC	CSAFYSGRQFF
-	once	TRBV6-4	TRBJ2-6	TGTGCCAGCTCACTGGGGACTGACTCTGGGGCCAACGTCCTGACTTTC	CASSLGTDSGANVLTF
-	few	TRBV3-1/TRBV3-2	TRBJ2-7	TGTGCCAGCAGCCAAGATCCAGGGGTTAGTGTGCAGTACTTC	CASSQDPGVSVQYF
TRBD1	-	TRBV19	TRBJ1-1	TGTGCCAGTAGTCCTGACAGGGGGACTGAAGCTTTCTTT	CASSPDRGTEAFF
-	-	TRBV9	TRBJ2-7	TGTGCCAGCAGCGCCCGTGGGGGCCGAGCCGAGCAGTACTTC	CASSARGGRAEQYF
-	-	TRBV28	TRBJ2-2	TGTGCCAGCAGCTCGACCGGGACAATGAACACCGGGGAGCTGTTTTTT	CASSSTGTMNTGELFF
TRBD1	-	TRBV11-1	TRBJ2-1	TGTGCCAGCAGTAGCAGGGACAGGGGTAACAATGAGCAGTTCTTC	CASSSRDRGNNEQFF
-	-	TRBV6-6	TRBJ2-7	TGTGCCAGCAGTTACTCGACGGGTACCGAGCAGTACTTC	CASSYSTGTEQYF
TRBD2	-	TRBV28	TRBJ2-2	TGTGCCAGCAGTTTACTGAGGATAGCGGGACAAATGAACACCGGGGAGCTGTTTTTT	CASSLLRIAGQMNTGELFF
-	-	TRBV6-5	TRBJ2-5	TGTGCCAGCACGCGGGGAGGTCAAGAGACCCAGTACTTC	CASTRGGQETQYF
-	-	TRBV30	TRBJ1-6	TGTGCCTGGAGTGTCGGGGGTTGGGATAATTCACCCCTCCACTTT	CAWSVGGWDNSPLHF
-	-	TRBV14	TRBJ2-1	TGTGCCAGCAGCCTTAGACTAGACGGGTACAATGAGCAGTTCTTC	CASSLRLDGYNEQFF
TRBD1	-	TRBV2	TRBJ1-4	TGTGCCAGCAGTGGACAGGGGAGGTATGAAAAACTGTTTTTT	CASSGQGRYEKLFF
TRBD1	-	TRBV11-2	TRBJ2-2	TGTGCCAGCAGCTCGACAGGGATCGCCGCGGAGCTGTTTTTT	CASSSTGIAAELFF
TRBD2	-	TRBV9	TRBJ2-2	TGTGCCAGCAGCGTACTAGCGGGAGTTGGGTACGGGGAGCTGTTTTTT	CASSVLAGVGYGELFF
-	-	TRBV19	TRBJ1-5	TGTGCCAGTAGTATACAGGTAAATAGCAATCAGCCCCAGCATTTT	CASSIQVNSNQPQHF
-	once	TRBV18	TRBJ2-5	TGTGCCAGCTCTCAACGGACTGCGGAGGAGACCCAGTACTTC	CASSQRTAEETQYF
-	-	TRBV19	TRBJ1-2	TGTGCCAGTAGTAGTAGGGGCAGGGATTATGGCTACACCTTC	CASSSRGRDYGYTF
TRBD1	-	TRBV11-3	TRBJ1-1	TGTGCCAGCAGCGCACCAAGACAGGGTGTCACTGAAGCTTTCTTT	CASSAPRQGVTEAFF
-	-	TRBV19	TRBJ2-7	TGTGCCAGTAGTATAGGTGACACAGGCTACGAGCAGTACTTC	CASSIGDTGYEQYF
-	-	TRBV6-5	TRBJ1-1	TGTGCCAGCGGCAAGAACACTGAAGCTTTCTTT	CASGKNTEAFF
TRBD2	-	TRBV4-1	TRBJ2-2	TGCGCCAGCAGCCAGGGGACTAGGGGAAGAAACACCGGGGAGCTGTTTTTT	CASSQGTRGRNTGELFF
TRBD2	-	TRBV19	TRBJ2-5	TGTGCCAGCAAGACTAGCGGGCAACCCGGGGAGACCCAGTACTTC	CASKTSGQPGETQYF
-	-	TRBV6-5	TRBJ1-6	TGTGCCAGCAGTTACTATGAGGGAGCGAATTCACCCCTCCACTTT	CASSYYEGANSPLHF
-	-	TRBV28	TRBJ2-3	TGTGCCAGCAGTCCTATAACGGGATATGCAGATACGCAGTATTTT	CASSPITGYADTQYF
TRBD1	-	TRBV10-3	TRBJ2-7	TGTGCCATCAGCAATCGGGACAGGGAAGGCGACGAGCAGTACTTC	CAISNRDREGDEQYF
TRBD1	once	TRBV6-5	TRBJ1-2	TGTGCCAGCACGACAGGGGCCTATGGCTACACCTTC	CASTTGAYGYTF
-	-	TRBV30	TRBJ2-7	TGTGCCTGGAGTGTACGGGGTAACGAGCAGTACTTC	CAWSVRGNEQYF
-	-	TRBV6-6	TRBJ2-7	TGTGCCAGCAGTTACTCGACAGTAACCTACGAGCAGTACTTC	CASSYSTVTYEQYF
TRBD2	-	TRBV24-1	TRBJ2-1	TGTGCCACCAGTGATGGCGGGGGGCGCGAGTCGAATGAGCAGTTCTTC	CATSDGGGRESNEQFF
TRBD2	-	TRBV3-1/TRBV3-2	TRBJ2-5	TGTGCCAGCCGAAGACTAGCGGGTACAGAGACCCAGTACTTC	CASRRLAGTETQYF
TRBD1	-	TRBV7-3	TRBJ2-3	TGTGCCAGCAGCCGGGACAGGGGGTCGGCAGATACGCAGTATTTT	CASSRDRGSADTQYF
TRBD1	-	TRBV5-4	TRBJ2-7	TGTGCCAGCAGCTTCAGGGGGAGCTACGAGCAGTACTTC	CASSFRGSYEQYF
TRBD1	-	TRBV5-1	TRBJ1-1	TGCGCCAGCAGCCTCTCGGGACAGGGCGTTAGCACTGAAGCTTTCTTT	CASSLSGQGVSTEAFF
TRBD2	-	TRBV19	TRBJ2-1	TGTGCCAGTAGTTCCCTAGCGGGAGGAAATGAGCAGTTCTTC	CASSSLAGGNEQFF